The subject of this entry is one TCR beta chain. Which antigen it targets is not known. The sample holds no much larger clone one base away, and base qualities are not on file. These data are taken from a study of shared clonotypes between healthy human individuals (dated by TCRdb to about 2020). Study-wide context: The cohort comprised two women and a few men aged 18 to 49 years. Per donor, three plates each were used for CD4 naive and CD4 memory, two for CD8 naive, and one for CD8 memory. The study deeply sequenced blood TCR repertoires of about 5 healthy adults to estimate repertoire size and the extent of clonotype sharing between individuals. To increase sequencing depth and limit assay-specific biases, different laboratories used diverse techniques to prepare libraries and sequence TCR repertoires. Leukapheresis yielded between about 0.85 and 10 billion PBMCs per donor.

Study-wide conclusions, independent of this receptor: Larger estimated clonotype richness was generally found for naive subsets than for memory subsets. The small number of donors limited the genetic and exposure-history diversity represented. Clonotypes shared by all four sorted-subset donors showed higher generation probabilities than non-shared clonotypes. Rarefaction of sorted-subset datasets indicated incomplete sequencing despite the large sequencing depth. Pairwise subsampling led to the expectation that sequencing depth would affect the degree of clonotype sharing among donors. Sharing across several donors was observed for approximately 4.6% of naive CD4, over 3% of naive CD8, 2% to 2.5% of memory CD4, and less than 0.45% of memory CD8 clonotypes. Sampling was limited to blood, and TCR repertoires in tissue likely differ from TCR repertoires in blood.

TCR CDR3 regions were amplified from genomic DNA by multiplex PCR using the deep immunoSEQ assay. Extracted genomic DNA from each cell subset was spread evenly across all wells of several immunoSEQ 96-well plates, with each plate serving as a replicate. Each replicate PCR for sorted subsets received about 180 ng genomic DNA, equal to about 30,000 T cell genomes. The purified libraries were quantified using a Qubit 3.0 fluorometer, sized with a Bioanalyzer 2100, and then quantified again using the KAPA Library Quantification kit. Every immunoSEQ 96-well plate was sequenced on a dedicated single-read 150-cycle Illumina NextSeq 550 flow cell. In the source study's methods: Because the immunoSEQ output included only junctional sequences and no quality scores, the filtering could not be the same as the filtering used for full-length reads. Sequences were annotated with PyIR, a Python wrapper for IgBLAST v1.9, using IMGT germline references to assign V/J genes and CDR3. Reads were removed for weak V/J assignments (E-value above 1e-6), missing CDR3, stop codons, out-of-frame junctions, or ambiguous translated residues. A V3J clonotype was defined by an identical inferred V gene, J gene, and CDR3 amino acid sequence. The percentage overlap between two repertoires was calculated by dividing the number of shared unique clonotypes by the size of the smaller repertoire. RTK rarefaction, the Chao1 estimator, and Recon v2.1 estimates of unobserved clonotypes were used to assess repertoire richness. For all TCRbeta clonotypes obtained by the gDNA method from a few donors, generation probabilities were computed with OLGA. TCRdb mirrors the immuneACCESS table, restricted to in-frame sequences. Some clones are absent from its copies; in checked studies, under half trace to an unresolved V gene, and the reason for the others is unknown. V, J and clone size derive from that table, while D and trimming were established from the DNA sequence. The sample table records hundreds of thousands of clones; around three quarters of these occur just once. The ten largest clones take up roughly 2% of the sample.

As encoded in the germline V gene (reference sequence), CDR1 is LNHNV while CDR2 is YYDKDF. V ends up 0 bases short and J 1 base short, with an unmatched junction base count of 7. Spanning cysteine to phenylalanine, the CDR3 consists of 17 amino acids. Here the CDR3 DNA is all that survives: 51 bases in frame from base 1. The donors were healthy, HIV-negative adults who had no recently reported acute infections or vaccinations. Every donor was a Caucasian adult residing in Nashville, Tennessee, USA. CD4+ T cells were enriched through magnetic negative selection, after which naive cells were positively selected on CD45RA and the remaining negative fraction served as the memory subset. Blood was obtained by leukapheresis, after which PBMCs were separated by Ficoll-Histopaque density gradient centrifugation and cryopreserved in liquid nitrogen vapor phase. Analytical flow cytometry was used to check the purity and quantity of every magnetically sorted T cell population. From each sorted fraction, genomic DNA was isolated and quantified by UV absorbance on a Nanodrop 2000c.

The sequence was obtained from a woman in her 30s in good health. This sequence uses TRBV15 and TRBJ1-2, with 8 bases matching TRBD1. The sample consisted of memory CD4+ T cells sorted from blood. This specimen's cell subset or site label, interpreted: CD45RA-negative fraction. The DNA sequence follows: TGTGCCACCAGCAGAGATACGATCGGACAGGGTAACTATGGCTACACCTTC. Translated, it reads CATSRDTIGQGNYGYTF.